This T cell receptor (beta chain) emerged from a study of T cell responses to AZD1222 COVID-19 vaccine. Findings and caveats of the study: Among those given AZD1222, only five to seven were seropositive at baseline. Epitopes outside B.1.351 and B.1.1.7 mutated regions reportedly drew nearly half of spike TCRs.

Clones were sequenced by immunoSEQ multiplex PCR, and TCRdb holds only the in-frame ones, with some missing. The sample lists over 150,000 clones, about nine tenths seen once, with roughly 1.6% in the top ten. On this clone: No antigen is known for it.

The sample in question was peripheral blood, obtained on day 0 of AZD1222 vaccination. The TCR sequence derives from an adult in good health.

For the CDR3, the DNA is TGTGCCAGCAGATCTCCTACAAATCAGCCCCAGCATTTT. Translated: CASRSPTNQPQHF. V usage is TRBV28 and J usage is TRBJ1-5; D ambiguous. Germline V gene sequence: CDR1 MDHEN, CDR2 SYDVKM. The CDR3 is 13 amino acids. Trimming pared 6 bases from V and 4 bases from J, leaving 10 bases between.